This T cell receptor (beta chain) was captured in a study of OX40 agonist ivuxolimab in advanced cancers. Background on the whole study: Ivuxolimab was an agonistic, fully human IgG2 monoclonal antibody directed against OX40 (CD134), a costimulatory receptor. The point of sequencing TCRbeta in the periphery was to test whether ivuxolimab changed TCR sequence diversity and drove clonal T-cell expansion. Intravenous ivuxolimab was administered to patients every 2 weeks at six dose levels: 0.01, 0.1, 0.3, 1.5, 3 and 10 mg/kg. Patients were allowed to have had prior anti-PD-1, anti-PD-L1 or anti-CTLA-4 therapy, and about 40% of the dose-escalation patients had been treated with checkpoint inhibitors. The paper covers the monotherapy dose-escalation part of the phase I ivuxolimab trial, which included N ≈ 50 patients. In the dose-escalation cohort, approximately 82% of patients were male, and the mean age was about 55 years, with a range of 23 to 79. Partial responses occurred in three dose-escalation patients, of whom one had hepatocellular carcinoma and two had cutaneous melanoma. Of the approximately 53 patients in dose escalation, about 20 had hepatocellular carcinoma, around 15 had melanoma, 9 had renal cell carcinoma and 9 had head and neck cancer.

Reading from cysteine to phenylalanine, the CDR3 counts 14 amino acids. The DNA shown is the 42-base CDR3, in frame from base 1. For CDR1 and CDR2, the germline V gene lists SGHDN and FVKESK. V and J are truncated by 1 base and 0 bases respectively, leaving an intervening sequence of 5 bases. The trial excluded patients who had a history of autoimmune disease or who were on systemic immunosuppression. Peripheral blood for TCR sequencing was collected from all dose cohorts at baseline, on cycle 4 day 1, and on cycle 7 day 1. The samples were taken from a phase I, first-in-human, multicenter, open-label dose-escalation trial of ivuxolimab. Adults with locally advanced or metastatic melanoma, renal cell, hepatocellular, or head and neck squamous cell carcinoma were enrolled in the trial. CD4+ and CD8+ T cells were sorted separately from peripheral blood before TCR sequencing. To sequence the TCRbeta CDR3 region, genomic DNA was isolated from the sorted cells. The immunoSEQ Assay was used to sequence the TCRbeta CDR3 regions. The clones in this table, taken by TCRdb from immuneACCESS, are in-frame only. Not every clone is retained; where verified, under half of the shortfall comes from an unresolved V gene, and the cause of the rest is unknown. Within this sample are about 79,000 clones, with 80% to 90% of them counted one time only. Roughly 4% of the sample belongs to the ten largest clones.

Comments on this clone: Its target antigen remains unknown. One base away there is no much larger clone; base qualities are not given.

What the authors observed across the whole study: At doses from 0.1 to 3.0 mg/kg, clonal expansion was seen in both CD4+ and CD8+ blood T cells between baseline and week 6. Which antigens the clonally expanded peripheral T cells were specific for was not determined. On average, CD8+ T cells showed more expanded clones than CD4+ T cells after ivuxolimab. Low levels of normalized T-cell clonal expansion were also shown by some nonresponding patients. In the 0.1-3.0 mg/kg groups, partial responders were among the patients with the lowest normalized peripheral clonal expansion, particularly in CD8+ T cells.

The sequence was obtained from an adult with an advanced solid tumor such as melanoma, head and neck, liver or kidney cancer. The V and J segments used are TRBV14 and TRBJ2-3; tentative D gene TRBD1, with 5 bases matching. The sample was CD4+ or CD8+ T cells sorted from blood, taken in a trial of the OX40 agonist ivuxolimab. The CDR3 in this case is CASSQGQSTDTQYF. The sequenced DNA: TGTGCCAGCAGCCAAGGACAGAGCACAGATACGCAGTATTTT.